The next 21 T cell receptor beta chains were all read from a single sample in a study of blood T cell repertoires in COVID-19. Measured with immunoSEQ multiplex PCR; TCRdb has only the in-frame clones, and not every one. Of some 62,000 clones listed, roughly 88% are singletons. The sample taken for sequencing was peripheral blood. These receptors were collected from a woman at least 80 years old with acute or convalescent COVID-19.

The gene calls are TRBV7-9 and TRBJ1-5, with 8 bases lining up with TRBD1. J lost 5 bases, V lost 3 bases, and 6 bases had no gene match. The CDR3 contains 15 residues. The germline gives CDR1 SEHNR, CDR2 FQNEAQ (reference sequence). The CDR3 sequence: CASSFSRGLDQPQHF. The CDR3 DNA sequence: TGTGCCAGCAGCTTTAGCAGGGGGCTGGATCAGCCCCAGCATTTT. The variable domain in full, completed from reference TRBV7-9 and TRBJ1-5, reads DTGVSQNPRHKITKRGQNVTFRCDPISEHNRLYWYRQTLGQGPEFLTYFQNEAQLEKSRLLSDRFSAERPKGSFSTLEIQRTEQGDSAMYLCASSFSRGLDQPQHFGDGTRLSIL.

The chain is built from TRBV10-3 and TRBJ2-5; TRBD2 matches at 9 bases. The CDR3 totals 13 residues. Per germline, CDR1 ENHRY and CDR2 SYGVKD. The J segment lost 2 bases and the V segment lost 8 bases, leaving 3 bases of the junction unmatched. CDR3 sequence (DNA): TGTGCCATCGGCGCGGGAGGGCAAGAGACCCAGTACTTC. It is translated as CAIGAGGQETQYF.

The chain links TRBV3-1 (or the pseudogene TRBV3-2) to TRBJ2-1; 8 nucleotides align to TRBD2. V was pared by 3 bases and J by 9 bases, with 4 bases of the junction left unmatched. Per the germline V gene, CDR1 is LGHDT and CDR2 is YNNKEL (reference sequence). This CDR3 is built from 13 residues. The CDR3: CASSQLAGTEQFF. The CDR3 region has the DNA TGTGCCAGCAGCCAGTTAGCGGGAACTGAGCAGTTCTTC.

V gene TRBV7-2 combines with J gene TRBJ1-1; no clear D gene. The germline gives CDR1 SGHTA, CDR2 FQGNSA. The CDR3 has 14 amino acids. The germline V and J ends were trimmed by 0 bases and 4 bases, with 9 bases remaining between them. The CDR3 loop is CASSLARVGTEAFF. The CDR3 coding sequence is TGTGCCAGCAGCTTAGCGAGGGTGGGCACTGAAGCTTTCTTT.

The genes are TRBV5-1 and TRBJ1-1, with TRBD1 identical over 10 bases. CDR1 is SGHRS, CDR2 YFSETQ, per germline. J was trimmed by 10 bases and V by 4 bases; bases with no gene match: 10. This CDR3 comprises 14 residues. The CDR3 DNA is TGCGCCAGCAGCCCCCAGACAGGGGGCATGGGAGCTTTCTTT. Protein sequence: CASSPQTGGMGAFF.

The chain is built from TRBV7-3 and TRBJ2-7; maybe TRBD1 (6 bases). Germline lookup yields CDR1 SGHTA and CDR2 FQGTGA. This CDR3 is 13 amino acids long. V shed 4 bases and J shed 5 bases, with 12 bases lying between them. In DNA, the CDR3 is TGTGCCAGCAGCTCCCAACAGGGTAACGAGCAGTACTTC. Translation: CASSSQQGNEQYF.

The rearrangement links TRBV6-1 to TRBJ1-1, with D unclear. Germline-derived CDR1 and CDR2 are MNHNS and SASEGT. The CDR3 is made up of 12 amino acids. V lost 2 bases and J 6 bases, leaving 7 bases between the germline ends. In DNA form, the CDR3 reads TGTGCCAGCAGTGAAAATACTGCTGAAGCTTTCTTT. The encoded protein is CASSENTAEAFF.

The J gene is TRBJ1-3, the V gene TRBV29-1; possible D gene TRBD1, 6 bases. V lost 6 bases and J lost 4, with 13 bases in between. The germline CDR1 and CDR2 sequences are SQVTM and ANQGSEA. This CDR3 is 13 amino acids long. CDR3: CSVHGTPGNTIYF. The CDR3 DNA sequence: TGCAGCGTCCACGGGACACCGGGAAACACCATATATTTT.

The chain employs TRBV18 and TRBJ2-2; 10 bases match TRBD2. Germline CDR1 KGHSH, CDR2 LQKENI. V shed 1 base, J shed 2 bases, and the junction held 7 bases outside the gene matches. The CDR3 spans 18 residues. The CDR3 reads CASSPLLPSGSNTGELFF. The DNA of the CDR3 is TGTGCCAGCTCACCACTCCTTCCTAGCGGGAGTAACACCGGGGAGCTGTTTTTT.

This chain connects TRBV11-3 to TRBJ2-7, with 7 bases aligning to TRBD1. Germline V gene lookup returns CDR1 SGHNT and CDR2 YENEEA. The CDR3 covers 13 residues. With V trimmed by 3 bases and J by 5 bases, 4 bases remained unmatched. The CDR3 loop is CASSLTGYDEQYF. CDR3 bases: TGTGCCAGCAGCTTGACAGGGTACGACGAGCAGTACTTC.

The V and J genes are TRBV12-5 and TRBJ2-3; D is undetermined. Per the germline V gene, CDR1 is LGHNT and CDR2 is FRNRAP. V lost 5 bases, J lost 7 bases, and 10 bases lay in between. The CDR3 totals 12 residues. CDR3 in DNA: TGTGCTAGTGGTCCCCTAAGTTATACGCAGTATTTT. Its translation is CASGPLSYTQYF.

The chain couples TRBV5-1 to TRBJ2-2; 7 bases are shared with TRBD1. This CDR3 region has 16 residues. J lost 3 bases, V lost 1 base, and 6 bases had no gene match. Looked up from germline, CDR1 is SGHRS and CDR2 is YFSETQ. The CDR3 reads CASSLTGVMDTGELFF. Here the CDR3 DNA reads TGCGCCAGCAGCTTGACAGGGGTGATGGACACCGGGGAGCTGTTTTTT.

V is TRBV12-3 or TRBV12-4 and J is TRBJ1-2; D is uncertain. There are 12 residues in the CDR3. Trimming took 4 bases from V and 8 from J, leaving 11 bases between them. For the CDR3, the DNA is TGTGCCAGCAGTTCCGGGTCTAAAGGCTACACCTTC. Its protein product is CASSSGSKGYTF.

V is TRBV7-8 and J is TRBJ2-1, with a weak D call TRBD2 (6 bases). V was clipped by 5 bases and J by 10 bases, with 12 bases between them. Germline V gene lookup returns CDR1 SGHVS and CDR2 FQNEAQ. The CDR3 runs to 12 residues. DNA for the CDR3: TGTGCCAGCAGCCCCCTGGAGGGGGAGCAGTTCTTC. Its protein product is CASSPLEGEQFF.

The rearrangement uses TRBV5-6 and TRBJ2-5; D call uncertain. Trimming left V 4 bases short and J 5 bases short, with 6 bases between. CDR3 length: 11 residues. Looked up from germline, CDR1 is SGHDT and CDR2 is YYEEEE. CDR3 sequence (DNA): TGTGCCAGCAGCCAGAGGGAGACCCAGTACTTC. Encoded protein: CASSQRETQYF.

This clone was seen only once. The rearrangement joins TRBV30 to TRBJ2-2; D might be TRBD1 (6 bases). This CDR3 is 13 amino acids long. Germline CDR1 GTSNPN, CDR2 SVGIG (reference sequence). V lost 2 bases and J lost 4, with 8 bases in between. The DNA for the CDR3 is TGTGCCTGGAGTTCAGGGGTCACCGGGGAGCTGTTTTTT. This codes for CAWSSGVTGELFF.

V gene TRBV4-1 combines with J gene TRBJ2-5; 7 positions match TRBD2. The CDR3 runs 16 residues. CDR1 MGHRA and CDR2 YSYEKL come from the germline V gene. Trimming at V came to 5 bases and at J to 2 bases, leaving 11 bases not matched to a gene. The CDR3 DNA reads as TGCGCCAGCAGCTCTGGGGAGGGCAGACCACAAGAGACCCAGTACTTC. Residues: CASSSGEGRPQETQYF.

J is TRBJ1-2 and V is TRBV5-8, with TRBD1 identical over 7 bases. Germline CDR1 is SGHTS and CDR2 is YDEGEE. The ends lost 2 bases at V and 4 bases at J; junction bases unmatched: 11. The CDR3 has 16 residues. For the CDR3, the DNA is TGTGCCAGCAGCTTCAGACAGGGTATAATGGGCTATGGCTACACCTTC. Translated: CASSFRQGIMGYGYTF.

The V and J genes are TRBV6-2 or TRBV6-3 and TRBJ1-2, with TRBD1 identical over 7 bases. The germline V gene has CDR1 MNHEY and CDR2 SVGEGT. This CDR3 is built from 14 residues. V trimming: 6 bases; J trimming: 8 bases; junction bases outside the gene matches: 12. CDR3 residues: CASSDRALLRGYTF. The CDR3 coding sequence is TGTGCCAGCAGCGACAGGGCCCTTTTGAGGGGCTACACCTTC.

The genes are TRBV28 and TRBJ2-7; weak D call: TRBD1 (7 bases). Between the trimmed V and J ends, which lost 1 base and 2 bases, there was a span of 12 bases. CDR1 is MDHEN, CDR2 SYDVKM, per germline. The CDR3 length is 15 residues. CDR3 in DNA: TGTGCCAGCAGTTTATCAGGGGGGAAGACCTACGAGCAGTACTTC. Translation: CASSLSGGKTYEQYF.

V and J are TRBV29-1 and TRBJ2-2; perhaps TRBD2 as D (6 bases). Trimming shortened V by 2 bases and J by 0 bases, and 16 bases separated the two germline ends. Germline V gene data show CDR1 as SQVTM and CDR2 as ANQGSEA. The CDR3 is 17 amino acids. CDR3 sequence: CSVERLGGGANTGELFF. Here the CDR3 DNA reads TGCAGCGTTGAACGCCTTGGAGGCGGGGCGAACACCGGGGAGCTGTTTTTT.